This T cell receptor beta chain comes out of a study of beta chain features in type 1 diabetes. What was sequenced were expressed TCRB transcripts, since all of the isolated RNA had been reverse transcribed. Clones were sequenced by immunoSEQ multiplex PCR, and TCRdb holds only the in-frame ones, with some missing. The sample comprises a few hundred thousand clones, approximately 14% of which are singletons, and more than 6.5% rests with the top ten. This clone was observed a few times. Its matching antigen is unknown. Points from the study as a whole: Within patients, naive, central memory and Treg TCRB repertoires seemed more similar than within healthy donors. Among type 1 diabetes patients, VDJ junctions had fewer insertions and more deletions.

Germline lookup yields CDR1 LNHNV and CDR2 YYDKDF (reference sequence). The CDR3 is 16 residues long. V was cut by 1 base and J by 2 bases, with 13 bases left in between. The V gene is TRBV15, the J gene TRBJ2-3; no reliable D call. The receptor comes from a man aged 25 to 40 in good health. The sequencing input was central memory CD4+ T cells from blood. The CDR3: CATSRGKLGPTDTQYF. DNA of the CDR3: TGTGCCACCAGCAGAGGAAAGTTGGGCCCCACAGATACGCAGTATTTT.